This T cell receptor beta chain was retrieved from a study of OX40 agonist ivuxolimab in advanced cancers. From germline, CDR1 is ENHRY and CDR2 SYGVKD. J lost 12 bases, V lost 0 bases, and 5 bases had no gene match. The CDR3 runs to 15 residues. Only in-frame clones appear in the TCRdb table, and some are missing; sequencing was by immunoSEQ multiplex PCR. The sample holds approximately 75,000 clones; roughly 84% are singletons and the top ten take under 6.5%. This rearrangement joins TRBV10-3 to TRBJ2-3; TRBD2 aligns across 14 bases. The starting material was CD4+ or CD8+ T cells sorted from blood, obtained in a trial of the OX40 agonist ivuxolimab. The sequence derives from an adult with an advanced solid tumor such as melanoma, head and neck, liver or kidney cancer. The CDR3 sequence: CAISESGTSGGSQYF. The CDR3 DNA reads TGTGCCATCAGTGAGTCCGGGACTAGCGGGGGCTCCCAGTATTTT.